A selection of T cell receptor beta chains follows, all from one sample in a study of blood T cell repertoires in COVID-19. Clones were read by immunoSEQ multiplex PCR, and TCRdb kept only the in-frame ones, dropping some. The table includes 150,000 to 190,000 clones, approximately 81% detected once. Sequences were obtained from peripheral blood. The receptors here all came from a woman in her sixties with COVID-19, enrolled during active disease. CDR3s include the opening cysteine and the closing phenylalanine or tryptophan. D genes are given only for firm matches. Expanded clones get a size class; other rows say once, few or many, or leave the size out.

clone_size: -; v_call: TRBV6-1; d_call: TRBD1; j_call: TRBJ2-5; cdr3_aa: CASSEAAQGVKTQYF; cdr3_nt: TGTGCCAGCAGTGAAGCGGCCCAGGGGGTAAAGACCCAGTACTTC
clone_size: -; v_call: TRBV6-5; d_call: -; j_call: TRBJ1-2; cdr3_aa: CASSYRPRGPNYGYTF; cdr3_nt: TGTGCCAGCAGTTACAGACCTAGGGGTCCTAACTATGGCTACACCTTC
clone_size: -; v_call: TRBV7-9; d_call: TRBD1; j_call: TRBJ1-6; cdr3_aa: CASSSDRVGSPLHF; cdr3_nt: TGTGCCAGCAGCTCGGACAGGGTCGGATCACCCCTCCACTTT
clone_size: -; v_call: TRBV6-6; d_call: TRBD1; j_call: TRBJ1-3; cdr3_aa: CASSYGGQYGNTIYF; cdr3_nt: TGTGCCAGCAGTTACGGGGGACAGTACGGAAACACCATATATTTT
clone_size: -; v_call: TRBV19; d_call: -; j_call: TRBJ1-5; cdr3_aa: CASSRRGEQPQHF; cdr3_nt: TGTGCCAGTAGCCGCAGGGGAGAGCAGCCCCAGCATTTT
clone_size: -; v_call: TRBV5-5; d_call: TRBD2; j_call: TRBJ2-1; cdr3_aa: CASSFSGSRNEQFF; cdr3_nt: TGTGCCAGCAGCTTTAGCGGGAGTCGGAATGAGCAGTTCTTC
clone_size: -; v_call: TRBV5-4; d_call: -; j_call: TRBJ1-4; cdr3_aa: CASSLGGPGSPNEKLFF; cdr3_nt: TGTGCCAGCAGCCTAGGGGGACCCGGGTCCCCAAATGAAAAACTGTTTTTT
clone_size: -; v_call: TRBV12-3/TRBV12-4; d_call: TRBD1; j_call: TRBJ1-1; cdr3_aa: CASSFTDRSEAFF; cdr3_nt: TGTGCCAGCAGTTTCACGGACAGGTCTGAAGCTTTCTTT
clone_size: -; v_call: TRBV18; d_call: TRBD2; j_call: TRBJ2-3; cdr3_aa: CASSTQQSSGGTDTQYF; cdr3_nt: TGTGCCAGCTCCACCCAACAGTCTAGCGGGGGCACAGATACGCAGTATTTT
clone_size: many; v_call: TRBV18; d_call: TRBD1; j_call: TRBJ2-3; cdr3_aa: CASSRGQGAPDTQYF; cdr3_nt: TGTGCCAGCTCACGGGGACAGGGGGCCCCAGATACGCAGTATTTT
clone_size: few; v_call: TRBV20-1; d_call: -; j_call: TRBJ2-1; cdr3_aa: CSASFNEQFF; cdr3_nt: TGCAGTGCTAGCTTCAATGAGCAGTTCTTC
clone_size: -; v_call: TRBV1; d_call: -; j_call: TRBJ1-5; cdr3_aa: CTSSRTCSGKNQPQHF; cdr3_nt: TGCACCAGCAGCCGGACATGTAGCGGCAAAAATCAGCCCCAGCATTTT
clone_size: -; v_call: TRBV5-8; d_call: -; j_call: TRBJ1-2; cdr3_aa: CASSLGLPPAYGYTF; cdr3_nt: TGTGCCAGCAGCTTGGGACTTCCACCTGCCTATGGCTACACCTTC
clone_size: -; v_call: TRBV7-9; d_call: TRBD1; j_call: TRBJ2-4; cdr3_aa: CASSSRGQGGNIQYF; cdr3_nt: TGTGCCAGCAGCTCCAGAGGACAGGGGGGGAACATTCAGTACTTC
clone_size: -; v_call: TRBV9; d_call: TRBD2; j_call: TRBJ2-1; cdr3_aa: CASSVGLATSGSSYNEQFF; cdr3_nt: TGTGCCAGCAGCGTAGGGTTAGCTACTAGCGGGAGCTCCTACAATGAGCAGTTCTTC
clone_size: once; v_call: TRBV6-5; d_call: TRBD2; j_call: TRBJ2-7; cdr3_aa: CASSYVTSGRSYEQYF; cdr3_nt: TGTGCCAGCAGTTACGTAACTAGCGGGAGATCCTACGAGCAGTACTTC
clone_size: -; v_call: TRBV30; d_call: -; j_call: TRBJ2-1; cdr3_aa: CAWSTQTSSYNEQFF; cdr3_nt: TGTGCCTGGAGTACCCAGACTAGCTCCTACAATGAGCAGTTCTTC
clone_size: -; v_call: TRBV7-9; d_call: -; j_call: TRBJ1-4; cdr3_aa: CASSTGTLNEKLFF; cdr3_nt: TGTGCCAGCAGCACCGGGACTCTAAATGAAAAACTGTTTTTT
clone_size: -; v_call: TRBV18; d_call: TRBD1; j_call: TRBJ1-5; cdr3_aa: CASTTGGGGNQPQHF; cdr3_nt: TGTGCCAGCACTACAGGGGGCGGTGGCAATCAGCCCCAGCATTTT
clone_size: once; v_call: TRBV27; d_call: -; j_call: TRBJ1-5; cdr3_aa: CASSLRRGESDQPQHF; cdr3_nt: TGTGCCAGCAGCCTTCGTCGTGGGGAGAGTGATCAGCCCCAGCATTTT
clone_size: once; v_call: TRBV5-5; d_call: -; j_call: TRBJ1-3; cdr3_aa: CASSLGHRVSTTGNTIYF; cdr3_nt: TGTGCCAGCAGCTTGGGGCACCGGGTCTCTACTACTGGAAACACCATATATTTT
clone_size: -; v_call: TRBV7-3; d_call: -; j_call: TRBJ1-2; cdr3_aa: CASSLGARYGYTF; cdr3_nt: TGTGCCAGCAGCTTAGGGGCCCGCTATGGCTACACCTTC
clone_size: -; v_call: TRBV19; d_call: TRBD1; j_call: TRBJ1-3; cdr3_aa: CAVRTGPISGNTIYF; cdr3_nt: TGTGCCGTGCGGACAGGCCCTATCTCTGGAAACACCATATATTTT
clone_size: few; v_call: TRBV15; d_call: -; j_call: TRBJ2-3; cdr3_aa: CATSRVLQERSTDTQYF; cdr3_nt: TGTGCCACCAGCAGGGTTCTACAGGAGAGGAGCACAGATACGCAGTATTTT
clone_size: -; v_call: TRBV19; d_call: TRBD1; j_call: TRBJ2-4; cdr3_aa: CASMDRFDIQYF; cdr3_nt: TGTGCCTCGATGGACAGGTTCGACATTCAGTACTTC
clone_size: -; v_call: TRBV30; d_call: -; j_call: TRBJ1-5; cdr3_aa: CAWSQESGAANQPQHF; cdr3_nt: TGTGCCTGGAGCCAAGAAAGTGGGGCCGCAAATCAGCCCCAGCATTTT
clone_size: -; v_call: TRBV6-5; d_call: -; j_call: TRBJ1-5; cdr3_aa: CASRFSGTNQPQHF; cdr3_nt: TGTGCCAGCAGATTCTCCGGGACTAATCAGCCCCAGCATTTT
clone_size: -; v_call: TRBV18; d_call: -; j_call: TRBJ1-1; cdr3_aa: CASSPPFGRLNTEAFF; cdr3_nt: TGTGCCAGCTCACCACCGTTTGGCAGATTGAACACTGAAGCTTTCTTT
clone_size: -; v_call: TRBV5-1; d_call: TRBD2; j_call: TRBJ2-5; cdr3_aa: CASSLFTSGQETQYF; cdr3_nt: TGCGCCAGCAGCTTGTTTACTAGCGGCCAAGAGACCCAGTACTTC
clone_size: few; v_call: TRBV29-1; d_call: TRBD1; j_call: TRBJ2-7; cdr3_aa: CSVLQGAGSYEQYF; cdr3_nt: TGCAGCGTCCTACAGGGGGCAGGGTCCTACGAGCAGTACTTC
clone_size: -; v_call: TRBV3-1/TRBV3-2; d_call: TRBD1; j_call: TRBJ1-5; cdr3_aa: CASSRGGQGGNQPQHF; cdr3_nt: TGTGCCAGCAGCCGAGGAGGACAGGGAGGCAATCAGCCCCAGCATTTT